These T cell receptor beta chains were read from a single sample in a study of blood T cell repertoires in COVID-19. Sequencing used immunoSEQ multiplex PCR; TCRdb keeps in-frame clones, though not all of them. Of around 160,000 clones detected, approximately 90% appear once; the ten largest clones hold 13%. Sequencing was done on a sample of peripheral blood. These receptors came from a man aged 18 to 30 with COVID-19, enrolled during active disease. CDR3s include the opening cysteine and the closing phenylalanine or tryptophan. Fields, in order: J gene, V gene, D gene, CDR3 protein. D genes are given only for firm matches.

>TRBJ1-2|TRBV30|NA
CAWTIGVANGYTF
>TRBJ2-3|TRBV21-1|NA
CASSKGKGVADTQYF
>TRBJ2-2|TRBV30|TRBD1
CAWSEGLTGGNYANTGELFF
>TRBJ1-2|TRBV28|TRBD1
CASRTRDRNLGYTF
>TRBJ1-4|TRBV4-1|TRBD1
CASSQEDRQGHEKLLF
>TRBJ2-1|TRBV11-2|TRBD1
CASSLGDDRGHEQFF
>TRBJ2-7|TRBV9|NA
CASSAGGVGEQYF
>TRBJ2-1|TRBV7-2|TRBD1
CASSPDRVVINEQFF
>TRBJ1-5|TRBV15|TRBD1
CATSSNRGRNQPQHF
>TRBJ1-2|TRBV5-4|NA
CASSLAVTGGYTF
>TRBJ2-7|TRBV5-6|TRBD1
CASSIRDHLQGGYF
>TRBJ2-7|TRBV7-9|TRBD1
CASSVVGQASYEQYF
>TRBJ1-1|TRBV10-2|NA
CATSTGNTEAFF
>TRBJ2-1|TRBV19|TRBD2
CASSIGTSGVNEQFF
>TRBJ1-1|TRBV29-1|NA
CSVEADTEAFF
>TRBJ1-6|TRBV30|NA
CAWSVRGHDSPLHF
>TRBJ2-2|TRBV5-5|TRBD2
CASSWTLAGLTNTGELFF
>TRBJ2-3|TRBV4-3|NA
CASSQVSLPDTQYF
>TRBJ2-7|TRBV28|TRBD1
CASSRTGTGGYEQYF
>TRBJ2-1|TRBV24-1|TRBD2
CATSDLGTSGSWDEQFF
>TRBJ2-2|TRBV9|TRBD1
CASSSTGSGTGELFF
>TRBJ2-5|TRBV7-2|TRBD2
CASSLGLAGNQETQYF
>TRBJ2-7|TRBV18|TRBD1
CASSPRRQGSSYEQYF
>TRBJ1-4|TRBV9|NA
CASSVGPGLNEKLFF
>TRBJ2-6|TRBV18|NA
CASSPLLSGANVLTF
>TRBJ2-3|TRBV19|TRBD1
CASSIGTATDTQYF
>TRBJ1-5|TRBV7-9|NA
CASSLVGSQPQHF
>TRBJ2-1|TRBV29-1|NA
CSVGLYNEQFF
>TRBJ2-1|TRBV7-2|TRBD2
CASSHSGRAGSYNEQFF
>TRBJ1-5|TRBV2|TRBD1
CASSPGTGPNQPQHF
>TRBJ1-2|TRBV10-1|NA
CASSDLRVPHGYTF
>TRBJ2-2|TRBV11-3|NA
CASSPEVFGELFF
>TRBJ2-7|TRBV14|NA
CASAGISYEQYF
>TRBJ2-7|TRBV29-1|NA
CSVRSQGGNEQYF
>TRBJ2-2|TRBV10-3|TRBD2
CAISEPLSGVNTGELFF
>TRBJ2-3|TRBV19|TRBD2
CASSIVGRVDTQYF